This T cell receptor (beta chain) was found in a study of human T cells and chemical hapten exposure. Study at large: Sensitization applied 2% DPC to about 2 cm by about 2 cm of upper inner arm skin. General study points: Expanded TCRs produced significantly more large CDR3 similarity clusters than controls did.

This clonotype was detected ten times or more. What it binds is not known. Time point indicated: pre-sensitization, week 0. Stated treatment: therapeutic diphenylcyclopropenone sensitization with weekly scalp DPC. Each cDNA molecule in the library carried unique molecular identifiers. A single record per CDR3 protein comes from TCRdb applying MiXCR to the RACE reads. The table includes about 98,000 distinct CDR3 sequences, approximately 10% detected once. The specimen comprised whole blood, sampled in connection with sensitization to the hapten diphenylcyclopropenone (DPC). The clonotype was recovered from an older woman with alopecia areata. Some clones in this sample may be carry-over from other donors' samples.

Here the CDR3 DNA reads TGTGCCAGTAGGCCTCATTCCATCCCCCGGGACACAAAGGAGGATGAAAAACTGTTTTTT. It specifies CASRPHSIPRDTKEDEKLFF. The V call is TRBV19, the J call TRBJ1-4; TRBD1 might be the D (6 bases). Trimming shortened V by 6 bases and J by 6 bases, and 32 bases separated the two germline ends. Germline V gene data show CDR1 as LNHDA and CDR2 as SQIVND (reference sequence). This CDR3 has 20 residues.